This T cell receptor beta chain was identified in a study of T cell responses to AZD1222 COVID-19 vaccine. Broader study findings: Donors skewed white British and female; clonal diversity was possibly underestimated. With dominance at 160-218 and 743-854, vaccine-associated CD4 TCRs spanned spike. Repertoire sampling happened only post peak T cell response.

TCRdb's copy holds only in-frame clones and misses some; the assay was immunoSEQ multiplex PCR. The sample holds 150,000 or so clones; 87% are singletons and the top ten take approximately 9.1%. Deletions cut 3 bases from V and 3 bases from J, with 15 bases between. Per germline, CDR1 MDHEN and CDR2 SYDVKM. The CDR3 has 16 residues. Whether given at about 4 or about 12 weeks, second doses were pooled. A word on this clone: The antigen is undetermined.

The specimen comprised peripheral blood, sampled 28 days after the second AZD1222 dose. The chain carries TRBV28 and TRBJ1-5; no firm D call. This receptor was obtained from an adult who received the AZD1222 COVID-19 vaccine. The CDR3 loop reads CASSLGLLWPNQPQHF. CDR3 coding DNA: TGTGCCAGCAGTTTGGGCCTCCTTTGGCCCAATCAGCCCCAGCATTTT.